Each of the 19 T cell receptor beta chains below was sequenced from the same sample in a study of tumor and adjacent non-tumor tissue in lung cancer. TCRbeta libraries were built with three rounds of nested PCR, modified from ARM-PCR. TCRdb reanalysed the multiplex PCR reads using MiXCR and keeps one entry per CDR3 protein. The sample records around 200,000 distinct CDR3 sequences, 71% being singletons. No cell sorting was done before RNA was extracted from the tissue. Sequencing was carried out using lung tumor tissue. The receptors stem from a man aged 55-75 years with non-small cell lung cancer.

Comment on this clonotype: A junction boundary mismatches the germline segment, possibly from a read error. The rearrangement links TRBV11-3 to TRBJ2-2; the D gene is possibly TRBD2 (5 bases). The CDR3 has 15 residues. CDR1 and CDR2 (germline): SGHNT, YENEEA. The CDR3 coding sequence is TGTGCCAGCACCCTCGGACGGACGAACACCGGGGAGTTGTTTTTT. It yields the protein CASTLGRTNTGELFF.

This clonotype was observed once. Lacking the conserved final phenylalanine or tryptophan, this CDR3 likely reflects a read error. The chain links TRBV20-1 to TRBJ2-5, with D maybe TRBD2 (7 bases). V lost 0 bases, J lost 5 bases, and 19 bases lay in between. CDR1 is DFQATT and CDR2 is SNEGSKA in the germline V gene (reference sequence). CDR3 length: 16 residues. The CDR3 region is CSARDDRWEGQETQYL. The CDR3 DNA follows: TGCAGTGCTAGAGACGACAGGTGGGAGGGCCAGGAGACCCAGTACTTA.

CDR3 protein: CASSPSSGRQGSPLHF. The CDR3 DNA sequence: TGTGCCAGCTCACCAAGTTCTGGTCGCCAGGGTTCACCCCTCCACTTT. The rearrangement joins TRBV18 to TRBJ1-6, with D possibly TRBD1 on 5 matching bases. Trimming shortened V by 2 bases and J by 9 bases, and 17 bases separated the two germline ends. Looked up from germline, CDR1 is KGHSH and CDR2 is LQKENI. The CDR3 contains 16 residues.

In its sample, this clonotype was seen many times. This chain uses TRBV29-1 with TRBJ1-2; D is unclear. The CDR3 spans 13 residues. Per germline, CDR1 SQVTM and CDR2 ANQGSEA. Trimming removed 4 bases from V and 0 bases from J, with 9 bases in between. The DNA of the CDR3 is TGCAGCGTTGGGAGGGATCCTAACTATGGCTACACCTTC. Its translation is CSVGRDPNYGYTF.

In its sample, this clonotype was seen a few times. This may be a read error: a much more frequent sequence differs by one nucleotide. The chain combines TRBV4-1 with TRBJ1-1; no clear D gene. The germline gives CDR1 MGHRA, CDR2 YSYEKL. The CDR3 contains 14 residues. Trimming took 3 bases from V and 4 from J, leaving 12 bases between them. The CDR3: CASSQGPRGTEAFF. Here the CDR3 DNA reads TGCGCCAGCAGCCAGGGCCCCCGGGGCACTGAAGCTTTCTTT.

The gene calls are TRBV20-1 and TRBJ2-2; no clear D. The CDR3 has 13 amino acids. Between the trimmed V and J ends, which lost 5 bases and 3 bases, there was a span of 10 bases. Germline V gene lookup returns CDR1 DFQATT and CDR2 SNEGSKA (reference sequence). The CDR3 nucleotides read TGCAGTGCTGGGGAACTCCACACCGGGGAGCTGTTTTTT. Translated: CSAGELHTGELFF.

The chain is built from TRBV6-2 or TRBV6-3 and TRBJ1-5; 11 bases map to TRBD1. The CDR3 totals 22 residues. CDR1 is MNHEY and CDR2 is SVGEGT in the germline V gene. The junction had 16 bases not matched to a gene; V was cut back by 0 bases and J by 0 bases. This CDR3 is CASSYSIVLDRGRRVSNQPQHF. The CDR3 DNA is TGTGCCAGCAGTTACTCTATCGTCCTGGACAGGGGGCGCCGGGTTAGCAATCAGCCCCAGCATTTT.

This sequence joins TRBV4-1 and TRBJ2-2; TRBD2 is a possible D gene (5 bases). The V gene lost 5 bases and the J gene lost 5 bases, with 18 bases spanning the gap. The CDR3 totals 16 residues. Germline assignment: CDR1 MGHRA and CDR2 YSYEKL. The CDR3 region is CASSTQADYKTGELFF. CDR3 coding DNA: TGCGCCAGCAGCACCCAGGCAGACTACAAAACCGGGGAGCTGTTTTTT.

On this clonotype itself: This may be a read error: a much more frequent sequence differs by one nucleotide. The chain uses TRBV30 and TRBJ1-4, with D possibly matching TRBD1 (6 bases). This CDR3 has 15 amino acids. CDR1 is GTSNPN, CDR2 SVGIG, per germline (reference sequence). Here the CDR3 reads CAWSVLGQVNEKLYF. For the CDR3, the DNA is TGTGCCTGGAGTGTGCTGGGACAAGTGAATGAAAAACTGTATTTT.

Regarding this clonotype: A junction boundary mismatches the germline segment, possibly from a read error. The V gene is TRBV29-1, the J gene TRBJ2-2; 11 bases agree with TRBD1. CDR3 length equals 15 residues. Germline loops: CDR1 SQVTM, CDR2 ANQGSEA. CDR3 protein: CSIDGTGGVGGELFF. CDR3 bases: TGCAGCATTGACGGGACAGGGGGAGTAGGCGGGGAGCTGTTTTTT.

Remarks on this clonotype: Compared with germline, one end of the junction differs, possibly owing to a read error. V gene TRBV29-1 combines with J gene TRBJ2-7, with a possible D match to TRBD2 (5 bases). CDR1 SQVTM and CDR2 ANQGSEA come from the germline V gene. The CDR3 covers 15 residues. The CDR3 region has the DNA TGCAGCGTTGAAGATCGGGGTCGGGCGGAAGGAGAGCAATACTTC. Protein: CSVEDRGRAEGEQYF.

The chain carries TRBV19 and TRBJ2-3; TRBD2 is a possible D gene (5 bases). The germline V gene has CDR1 LNHDA and CDR2 SQIVND (reference sequence). Deletions cut 3 bases from V and 2 bases from J, with 15 bases between. This CDR3 region has 16 residues. CDR3 nucleotide sequence: TGTGCCAGTAGTATTGGACTCCTGGGAGCCACAGATACGCAGTATTTT. Its protein product is CASSIGLLGATDTQYF.

Comments on this clonotype: A much bigger clone sits one base away, suggesting this may be a read error. The chain carries TRBV29-1 and TRBJ2-1; possibly TRBD1 for D (6 bases). Germline V gene sequence: CDR1 SQVTM, CDR2 ANQGSEA. This CDR3 comprises 13 residues. This CDR3 reads CRAQGTNYNEQFF. Here the CDR3 DNA reads TGCCGCGCGCAGGGGACAAATTACAATGAGCAGTTCTTC.

As for this clonotype: One end of the junction does not line up with germline, which may come from a read error. The chain has TRBV12-3 or TRBV12-4 and TRBJ2-2; a weak D match, TRBD2 (5 bases). The length of the CDR3 is 14 residues. In DNA, the CDR3 is TGTGCCAGCAGTGTTGAGCAGAACACCGGGGAGATGTTTTTT. Translation gives CASSVEQNTGEMFF.

Notes on this clonotype: Here the CDR3 omits its conserved ending phenylalanine or tryptophan, so a read error is the likely source. J is TRBJ2-7 and V is TRBV11-1; 8 nucleotides match TRBD2. The CDR3 covers 15 residues. CDR1 and CDR2 (germline): SGHAT, FQDESV (reference sequence). The CDR3 is CASSQRGGSSYKQYL. The CDR3 nucleotides read TGTGCCAGCAGCCAACGCGGGGGGAGCTCCTACAAGCAGTACTTA.

A word on this clonotype: At one boundary the junction diverges from the germline segment, which might be a read error. The V call is TRBV12-3 or TRBV12-4, the J call TRBJ1-5, with no clear D. The CDR3 totals 12 residues. The DNA for the CDR3 is TGTGCCGGCAGTTTGGGGATCCCGGCCCAGCATTTT. This encodes CAGSLGIPAQHF.

A remark on this clonotype: A much larger clone is a single base away; this may be a read error. J is TRBJ2-3 and V is TRBV6-1; TRBD1 might be the D (5 bases). Trimming shortened V by 4 bases and J by 5 bases, and 16 bases separated the two germline ends. CDR3 size: 15 residues. CDR1 and CDR2 from the germline V gene are MNHNS and SASEGT. DNA for the CDR3: TGTGCCAGCAGTGGCAGGGTGATGGGCATAGATACGCAGTATTTT. This encodes CASSGRVMGIDTQYF.

With regard to this clonotype: Just one base apart from a much larger clone, this may be a read error. V usage is TRBV6-5 and J usage is TRBJ1-2; TRBD1 matches at 9 bases. Per the germline V gene, CDR1 is MNHEY and CDR2 is SVGAGI. V dropped 10 bases and J dropped 4; count of bases not matched to a gene: 10. The CDR3 runs 14 residues. The CDR3 region is CANSPGQGGYGYTF. CDR3 nucleotide sequence: TGTGCCAACAGCCCGGGACAGGGTGGCTATGGCTACACCTTC.

Turning to this clonotype: A much larger clone sits a single nucleotide away, making a read error possible. The chain is built from TRBV20-1 and TRBJ2-2; a weak D match, TRBD2 (7 bases). This CDR3 is 13 amino acids long. Between the trimmed V and J ends, which lost 1 base and 9 bases, there was a span of 12 bases. Germline V lookup: CDR1 DFQATT, CDR2 SNEGSKA (reference sequence). CDR3 in amino acids: CSARVGGGRELFF. The CDR3 nucleotides read TGCAGTGCTAGAGTGGGGGGGGGCAGGGAGCTGTTTTTT.